The next 2 T cell receptor beta chains were all read from a single sample in a study of early T cells in non-severe SARS-CoV-2 infection. From the 5' RACE reads, TCRdb called clonotypes with MiXCR, one entry per CDR3 protein. The table lists 38,000 or so distinct CDR3 sequences, over 3.5% of them singletons. Sequencing was done on a sample of whole blood. Every receptor here comes from an adult who was a healthcare worker with PCR-confirmed SARS-CoV-2 infection or an uninfected control (not recorded which).

The rearrangement links TRBV18 to TRBJ2-7; possibly TRBD1 or TRBD2 for D (5 bases each). CDR3 length: 13 residues. Germline CDR1 is KGHSH and CDR2 is LQKENI. The germline V and J ends were trimmed by 6 bases and 2 bases, with 11 bases remaining between them. CDR3 loop: CASSQGPTYEQYF. DNA for the CDR3: TGTGCCAGCTCCCAGGGACCCACCTACGAGCAGTACTTC.

This clonotype was detected ten times or more. V usage is TRBV6-5 and J usage is TRBJ1-5; no clear D gene. Trimming cost V 7 bases and J 0 bases, with 16 bases left between them. Germline loops: CDR1 MNHEY, CDR2 SVGAGI. This CDR3 is built from 16 residues. CDR3 coding DNA: TGTGCCAGCAAGTTATCAGGCTTCTCTAGCAATCAGCCCCAGCATTTT. Its translation: CASKLSGFSSNQPQHF.